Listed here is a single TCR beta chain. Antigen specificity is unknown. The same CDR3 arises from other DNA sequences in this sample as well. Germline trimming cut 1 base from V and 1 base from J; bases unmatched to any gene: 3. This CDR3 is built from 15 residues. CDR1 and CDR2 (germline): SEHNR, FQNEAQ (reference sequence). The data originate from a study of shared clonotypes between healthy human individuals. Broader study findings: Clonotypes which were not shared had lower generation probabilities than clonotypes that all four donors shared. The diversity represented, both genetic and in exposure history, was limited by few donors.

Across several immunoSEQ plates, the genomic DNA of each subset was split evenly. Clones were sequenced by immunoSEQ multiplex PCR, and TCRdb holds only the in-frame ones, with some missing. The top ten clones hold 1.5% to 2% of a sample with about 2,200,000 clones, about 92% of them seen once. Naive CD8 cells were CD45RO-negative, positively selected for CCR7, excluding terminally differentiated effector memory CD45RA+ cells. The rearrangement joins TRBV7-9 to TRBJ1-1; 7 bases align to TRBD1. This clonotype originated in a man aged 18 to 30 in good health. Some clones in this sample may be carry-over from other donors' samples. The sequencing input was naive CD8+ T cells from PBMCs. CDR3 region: CASSLGQGQNTEAFF. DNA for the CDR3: TGTGCCAGCAGCTTAGGACAGGGTCAGAACACTGAAGCTTTCTTT. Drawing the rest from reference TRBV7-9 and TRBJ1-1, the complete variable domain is DTGVSQNPRHKITKRGQNVTFRCDPISEHNRLYWYRQTLGQGPEFLTYFQNEAQLEKSRLLSDRFSAERPKGSFSTLEIQRTEQGDSAMYLCASSLGQGQNTEAFFGQGTRLTVV.